The source of this T cell receptor beta chain is a study of T-cell reconstitution after alpha-beta-depleted transplantation in children. Findings and caveats of the study: A year post-transplant, T-cell counts and diversity derived mostly from newly produced T cells. About two months after transplant, alpha-beta T cells reportedly came from several hundred expanded graft clones. Recipient T cells and thymic progenitors that survived were the source of the high TCRbeta diversity seen at day 60 in some patients.

A single count supports this clonotype. Its antigen remains unknown. As it was prepared, the TCRbeta library received unique molecular identifiers. In TCRdb, the PCR reads were re-called with MiXCR into one record per CDR3 protein. The sample consists of about 980,000 distinct CDR3 sequences, roughly 29% of them appearing once. Germline V CDR1 and CDR2: SGHVS, FNYEAQ. The CDR3 has 15 residues. V was clipped by 4 bases and J by 4 bases; unmatched bases: 4. The chain is built from TRBV7-6 and TRBJ2-1, with 10 positions matching TRBD2. The source of this sequence is a boy younger than two who had a stem cell transplant for SCID, so the T cells may come from the graft donor. This specimen was PBMCs, mostly from graft donor cells, taken 360 days after TCRalphabeta/CD19-depleted stem cell transplant. CDR3 in amino acids: CASSYLAGEYNEQFF. The DNA of the CDR3 is TGTGCCAGCAGCTATCTAGCGGGGGAGTACAATGAGCAGTTCTTC.